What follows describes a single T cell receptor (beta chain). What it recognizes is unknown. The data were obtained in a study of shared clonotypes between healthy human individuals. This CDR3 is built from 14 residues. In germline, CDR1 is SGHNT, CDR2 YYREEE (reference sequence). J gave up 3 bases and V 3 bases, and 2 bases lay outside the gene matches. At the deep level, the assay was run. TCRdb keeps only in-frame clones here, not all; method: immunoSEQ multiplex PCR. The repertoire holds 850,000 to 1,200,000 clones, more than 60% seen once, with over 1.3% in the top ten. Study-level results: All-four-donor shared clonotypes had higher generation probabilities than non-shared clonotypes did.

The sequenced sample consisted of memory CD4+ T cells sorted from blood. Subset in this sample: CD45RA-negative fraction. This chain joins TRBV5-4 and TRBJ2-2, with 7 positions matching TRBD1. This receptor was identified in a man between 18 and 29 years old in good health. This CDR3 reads CASSSTGDTGELFF. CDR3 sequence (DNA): TGTGCCAGCAGCTCCACAGGGGACACCGGGGAGCTGTTTTTT.